This T cell receptor (beta chain) was captured in a study of shared clonotypes between healthy human individuals. Overall study findings and caveats: For naive CD4 cells, 4% to 5% of clonotypes were shared across a few donors.

Repertoires were generated with immunoSEQ multiplex PCR, while TCRdb's copy carries only in-frame clones and drops some. This table has about 2.4 million clones, 80% to 95% appearing once. The authors divided CD4+ cells into CD45RA+ naive and CD45RA-negative memory subsets. For this clone: Its antigen is currently unknown.

The sample taken for sequencing was naive CD4+ T cells from PBMCs. Subset indicated: CD45RA+ positively selected. The receptor was derived from a man younger than 35 in good health. Some clones in this sample may be carry-over from other donors' samples.

The chain's CDR3 is CASSYAGTSGRIEQYF. CDR3 sequence (DNA): TGTGCCAGCAGTTACGCCGGGACTAGCGGGCGTATAGAGCAGTACTTC. The rearrangement uses TRBV28 and TRBJ2-7; the match to TRBD2 covers 12 bases. The V gene's germline CDR1 is MDHEN and CDR2 SYDVKM. The CDR3 runs 16 residues. The ends lost 4 bases at V and 7 bases at J; junction bases unmatched: 11.